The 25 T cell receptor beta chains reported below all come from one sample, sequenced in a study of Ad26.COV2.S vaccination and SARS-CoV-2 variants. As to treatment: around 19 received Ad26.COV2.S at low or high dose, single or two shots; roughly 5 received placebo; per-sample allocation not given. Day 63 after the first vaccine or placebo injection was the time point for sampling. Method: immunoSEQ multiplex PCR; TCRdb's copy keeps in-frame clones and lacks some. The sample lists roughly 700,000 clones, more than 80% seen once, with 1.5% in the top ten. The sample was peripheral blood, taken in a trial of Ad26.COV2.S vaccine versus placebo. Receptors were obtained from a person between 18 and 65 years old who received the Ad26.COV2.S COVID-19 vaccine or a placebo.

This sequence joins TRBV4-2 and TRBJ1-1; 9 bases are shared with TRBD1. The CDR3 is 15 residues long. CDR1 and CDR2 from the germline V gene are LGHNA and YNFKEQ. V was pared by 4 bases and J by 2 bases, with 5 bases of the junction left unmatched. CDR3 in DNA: TGTGCCAGCAGCCCGGGACAGGGATATAACACTGAAGCTTTCTTT. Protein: CASSPGQGYNTEAFF.

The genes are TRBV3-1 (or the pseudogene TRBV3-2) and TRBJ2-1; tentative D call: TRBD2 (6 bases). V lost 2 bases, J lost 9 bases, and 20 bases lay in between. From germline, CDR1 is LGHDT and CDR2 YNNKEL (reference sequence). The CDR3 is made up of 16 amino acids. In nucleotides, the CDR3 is TGTGCCAGCAGCCAACCGGGACTCGCACGACCCCCTGAGCAGTTCTTC. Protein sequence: CASSQPGLARPPEQFF.

For the CDR3, the DNA is TGTGCCAGCAGCGGGGGCCGGGACACCGGGGAGCTGTTTTTT. This encodes CASSGGRDTGELFF. V and J are TRBV7-2 and TRBJ2-2; D possibly corresponds to TRBD1 (6 bases). CDR1 is SGHTA, CDR2 FQGNSA, per germline. Trimming left V 5 bases short and J 3 bases short, with 10 bases between. The CDR3 is 14 amino acids.

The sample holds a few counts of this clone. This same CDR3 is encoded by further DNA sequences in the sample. CDR3 DNA: TGTGCCTGGTCCGGGACAGGGAATCAGCCCCAGCATTTT. It specifies CAWSGTGNQPQHF. The chain links TRBV30 to TRBJ1-5, with 9 bases identical to TRBD1. From germline, CDR1 is GTSNPN and CDR2 SVGIG (reference sequence). This CDR3 contains 13 residues. V gave up 5 bases and J gave up 4 bases; unmatched junction bases: 3.

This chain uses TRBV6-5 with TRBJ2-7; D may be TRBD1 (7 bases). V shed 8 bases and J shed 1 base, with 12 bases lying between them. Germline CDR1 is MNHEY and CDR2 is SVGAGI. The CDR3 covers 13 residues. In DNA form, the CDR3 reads TGTGCCAGCGAGACAGGGACTTCCTACGAGCAGTACTTC. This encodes CASETGTSYEQYF.

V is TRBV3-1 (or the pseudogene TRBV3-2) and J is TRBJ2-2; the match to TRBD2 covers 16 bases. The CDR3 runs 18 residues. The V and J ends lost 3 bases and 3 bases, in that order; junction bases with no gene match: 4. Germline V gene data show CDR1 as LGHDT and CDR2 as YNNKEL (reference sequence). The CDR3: CASSQGLAGGPYTGELFF. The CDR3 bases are TGTGCCAGCAGCCAGGGACTAGCGGGAGGGCCGTACACCGGGGAGCTGTTTTTT.

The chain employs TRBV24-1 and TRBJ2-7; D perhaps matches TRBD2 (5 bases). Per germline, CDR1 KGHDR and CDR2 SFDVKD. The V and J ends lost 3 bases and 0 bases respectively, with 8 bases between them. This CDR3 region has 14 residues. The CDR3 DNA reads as TGTGCCACCAGTGATACTCGGGACTCCTACGAGCAGTACTTC. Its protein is CATSDTRDSYEQYF.

The CDR3 reads CASRPTAGEQYF. CDR3 nucleotides: TGTGCCAGCAGGCCAACTGCGGGGGAGCAGTACTTC. The J gene is TRBJ2-7, the V gene TRBV12-3 or TRBV12-4; TRBD2 might be the D (6 bases). The CDR3 runs 12 residues. Trimming shortened V by 6 bases and J by 7 bases, and 13 bases separated the two germline ends.

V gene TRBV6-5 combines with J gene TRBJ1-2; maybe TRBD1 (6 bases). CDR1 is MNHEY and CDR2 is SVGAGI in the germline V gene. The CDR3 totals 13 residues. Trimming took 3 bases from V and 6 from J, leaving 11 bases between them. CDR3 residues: CASSYQGRDGYTF. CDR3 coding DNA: TGTGCCAGCAGTTATCAGGGGAGGGATGGCTACACCTTC.

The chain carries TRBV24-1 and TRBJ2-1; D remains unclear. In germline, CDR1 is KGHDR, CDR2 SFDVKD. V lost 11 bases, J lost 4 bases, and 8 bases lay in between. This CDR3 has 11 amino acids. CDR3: CASSGYNEQFF. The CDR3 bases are TGTGCCAGTAGTGGATACAATGAGCAGTTCTTC.

The CDR3 region is CASSIGGGRYSNQPQHF. CDR3 coding DNA: TGTGCCAGTAGTATAGGAGGGGGGCGGTATAGCAATCAGCCCCAGCATTTT. The V gene is TRBV19, the J gene TRBJ1-5, with D possibly matching TRBD1 (6 bases). CDR1 is LNHDA and CDR2 is SQIVND in the germline V gene (reference sequence). CDR3 length: 17 amino acids. Trimming pared 1 base from V and 0 bases from J, leaving 13 bases between.

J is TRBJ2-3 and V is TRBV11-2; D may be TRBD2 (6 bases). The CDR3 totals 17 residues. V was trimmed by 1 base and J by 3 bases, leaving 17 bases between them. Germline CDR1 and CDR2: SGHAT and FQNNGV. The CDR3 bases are TGTGCCAGCAGCTTAGTTGGGGGGAACAGCGTAACAGATACGCAGTATTTT. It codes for CASSLVGGNSVTDTQYF.

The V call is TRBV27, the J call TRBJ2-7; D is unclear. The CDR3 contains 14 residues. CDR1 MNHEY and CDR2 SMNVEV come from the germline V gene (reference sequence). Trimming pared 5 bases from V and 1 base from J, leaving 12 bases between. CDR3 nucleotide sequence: TGTGCCAGCAGTCCTGGGATGGGATCCTACGAGCAGTACTTC. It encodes CASSPGMGSYEQYF.

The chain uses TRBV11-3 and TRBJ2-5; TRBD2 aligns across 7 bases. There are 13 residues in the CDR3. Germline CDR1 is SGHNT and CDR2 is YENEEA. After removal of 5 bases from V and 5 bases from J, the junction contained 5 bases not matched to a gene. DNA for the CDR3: TGTGCCAGCAGCGCGAGCGGGGTTGAGACCCAGTACTTC. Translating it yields CASSASGVETQYF.

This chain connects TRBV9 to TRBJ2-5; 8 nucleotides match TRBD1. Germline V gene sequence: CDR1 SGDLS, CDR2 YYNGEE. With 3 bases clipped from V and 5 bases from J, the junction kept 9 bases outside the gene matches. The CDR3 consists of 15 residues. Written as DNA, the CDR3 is TGTGCCAGCAGCGAATTAACAGGGGGTCGGGAGACCCAGTACTTC. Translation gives CASSELTGGRETQYF.

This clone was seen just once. The CDR3 nucleotides read TGTGCCAGCAGCCAACCGGGTGGGGGACAACCCTACGAGCAGTACTTC. It translates to CASSQPGGGQPYEQYF. The chain employs TRBV3-1 (or the pseudogene TRBV3-2) and TRBJ2-7, with D possibly being TRBD1 (6 bases). The CDR3 consists of 16 residues. The ends were cut back, 2 bases at V and 2 bases at J, with 16 bases in the middle. Looked up from germline, CDR1 is LGHDT and CDR2 is YNNKEL (reference sequence).

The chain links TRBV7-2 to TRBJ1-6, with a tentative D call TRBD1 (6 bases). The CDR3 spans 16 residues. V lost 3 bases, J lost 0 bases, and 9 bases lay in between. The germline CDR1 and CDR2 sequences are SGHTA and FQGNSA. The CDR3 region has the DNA TGTGCCAGCAGCTTCACAGGGAACTCCTATAATTCACCCCTCCACTTT. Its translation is CASSFTGNSYNSPLHF.

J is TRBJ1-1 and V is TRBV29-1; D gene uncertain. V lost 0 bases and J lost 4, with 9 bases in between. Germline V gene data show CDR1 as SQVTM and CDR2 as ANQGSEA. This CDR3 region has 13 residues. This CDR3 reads CSVEEGGPTEAFF. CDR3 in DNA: TGCAGCGTTGAAGAAGGAGGTCCCACTGAAGCTTTCTTT.

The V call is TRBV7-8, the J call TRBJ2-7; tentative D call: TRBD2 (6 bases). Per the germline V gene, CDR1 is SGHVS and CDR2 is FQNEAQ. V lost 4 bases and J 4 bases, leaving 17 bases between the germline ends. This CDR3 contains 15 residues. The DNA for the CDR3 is TGTGCCAGCAGCTCCCAGGGATTGGGAGGTTACGAGCAGTACTTC. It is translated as CASSSQGLGGYEQYF.

CDR3 nucleotides: TGTGCCAGCAGCCCCCGGCAGCTAGCCTACGAGCAGTACTTC. The encoded protein is CASSPRQLAYEQYF. V gene TRBV7-2 combines with J gene TRBJ2-7; D is unclear. Trimming stripped 5 bases from V and 2 bases from J, with 13 bases between. CDR1 is SGHTA and CDR2 is FQGNSA in the germline V gene. This CDR3 has 14 amino acids. The variable domain in full, with the rest retrieved from reference TRBV7-2 and TRBJ2-7, is GAGVSQSPSNKVTEKGKDVELRCDPISGHTALYWYRQSLGQGLEFLIYFQGNSAPDKSGLPSDRFSAERTGGSVSTLTIQRTQQEDSAVYLCASSPRQLAYEQYFGPGTRLTVT.

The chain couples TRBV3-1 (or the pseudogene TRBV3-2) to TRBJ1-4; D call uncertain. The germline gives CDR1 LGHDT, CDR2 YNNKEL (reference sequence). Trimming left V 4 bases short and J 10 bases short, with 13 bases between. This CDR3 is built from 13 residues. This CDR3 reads CASSPIPGGKLFF. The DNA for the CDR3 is TGTGCCAGCAGCCCAATCCCAGGAGGAAAACTGTTTTTT.

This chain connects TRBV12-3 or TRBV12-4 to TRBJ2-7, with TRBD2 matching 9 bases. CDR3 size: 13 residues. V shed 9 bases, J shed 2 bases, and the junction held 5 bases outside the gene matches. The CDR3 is CASWSGGTYEQYF. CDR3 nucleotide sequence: TGTGCCAGTTGGAGCGGGGGGACCTACGAGCAGTACTTC.

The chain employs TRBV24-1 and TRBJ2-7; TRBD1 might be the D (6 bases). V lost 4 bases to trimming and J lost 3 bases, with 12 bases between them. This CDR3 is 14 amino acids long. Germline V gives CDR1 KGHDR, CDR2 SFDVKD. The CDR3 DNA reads TGTGCCACCAGTGAGTCCGGGACAAACTACGAGCAGTACTTC. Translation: CATSESGTNYEQYF.

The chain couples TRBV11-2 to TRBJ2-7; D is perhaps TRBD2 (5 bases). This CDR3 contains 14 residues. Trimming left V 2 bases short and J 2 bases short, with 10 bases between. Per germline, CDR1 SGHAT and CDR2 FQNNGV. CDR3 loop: CASSLSDGTYEQYF. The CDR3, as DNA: TGTGCCAGCAGCTTAAGCGACGGGACCTACGAGCAGTACTTC.

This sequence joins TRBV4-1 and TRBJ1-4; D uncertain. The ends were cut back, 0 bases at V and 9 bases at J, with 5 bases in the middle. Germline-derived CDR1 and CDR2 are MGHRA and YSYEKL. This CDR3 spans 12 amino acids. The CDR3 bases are TGCGCCAGCAGCCAAGACGGACAAAAACTGTTTTTT. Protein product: CASSQDGQKLFF.